This T cell receptor beta chain stems from a study of shared clonotypes between healthy human individuals. Profiled with immunoSEQ multiplex PCR; TCRdb holds only in-frame clones, not every one. The sample has approximately 980,000 clones; 76% are singletons. CDR3 size: 17 residues. Germline loops: CDR1 SGHDT, CDR2 YYEEEE. V lost 1 base to trimming and J lost 3 bases; unmatched junction nucleotides: 11. About this clone itself: Antigen unknown.

General study findings and limits: The generation probabilities recorded for non-shared clonotypes fell below those of clonotypes shared by all four donors.

Sequencing used memory CD4+ T cells sorted from blood. Described subset: CD45RA-negative fraction. This sequence originates from a man aged 18 to 30 in good health. This chain connects TRBV5-6 to TRBJ2-7; 9 bases line up with TRBD2. The CDR3 DNA is TGTGCCAGCAGCTTGACGCGACTAGCGGCTATTAACTACGAGCAGTACTTC. Translation gives CASSLTRLAAINYEQYF.